Included here is one T cell receptor (beta chain) sequence, with context. Its antigen remains unidentified. This specimen belongs to a study of T cell repertoires in cytomegalovirus infection. Study as a whole: Signatures in public TCR beta sequences pointed to both CMV infection and matching HLA type. Study-wide results and caveats: Ex vivo responses were dominated by HLA-C-restricted CMV-specific TCR beta clonotypes. Individuals carrying CMV plus the relevant HLA were identified by cumulative frequency of public TCR beta families.

TCRdb reprocessed the reads with MiXCR, giving one entry per CDR3 protein. The sample carries around 450,000 distinct CDR3 sequences, approximately 32% recorded once. The CDR3 runs 15 residues. Germline V CDR1 and CDR2: SNHLY, FYNNEI. V lost 1 base and J lost 3; bases outside the gene matches: 2. Sequenced material: PBMCs. The chain carries TRBV2 and TRBJ2-2, with 7 positions matching TRBD1. The receptor was isolated from a human donor in good health (CMV status not recorded). Some clones in this sample may be carry-over from other donors' samples. The CDR3 region has the DNA TGTGCCAGCAGTGAAGACAGGGGATACACCGGGGAGCTGTTTTTT. Its protein is CASSEDRGYTGELFF.